This T cell receptor (beta chain) stems from a study of beta chain features in type 1 diabetes. This CDR3 contains 15 residues. V shed 7 bases and J 6 bases; nucleotides not matched to a gene: 9. Germline-derived CDR1 and CDR2 are SGHTA and FQGNSA. This clone has a handful of counts. Its antigen remains unidentified. What was sequenced were expressed TCRB transcripts, since all of the isolated RNA had been reverse transcribed. The assay was immunoSEQ multiplex PCR, and TCRdb's table has in-frame clones only and misses some. The sample records 140,000 to 150,000 clones, about 10% being singletons. Overall study findings and caveats: Type 1 diabetes patients had moderately but significantly shorter TCRB CDR3s in all four CD4+ subsets.

The sequencing sample was made of naive CD4+ T cells from blood. The V gene is TRBV7-2, the J gene TRBJ2-3, with 11 bases lining up with TRBD2. This sequence originates from a man between 18 and 35 years old in good health. CDR3 region: CASTPSGGFLDTQYF. Here the CDR3 DNA reads TGTGCCAGCACCCCTAGCGGGGGGTTCCTTGATACGCAGTATTTT. Full variable domain (missing parts from reference TRBV7-2 and TRBJ2-3): GAGVSQSPSNKVTEKGKDVELRCDPISGHTALYWYRQSLGQGLEFLIYFQGNSAPDKSGLPSDRFSAERTGGSVSTLTIQRTQQEDSAVYLCASTPSGGFLDTQYFGPGTRLTVL.